This T cell receptor (beta chain) appears in the sequencing data of a study of cytomegalovirus exposure and HLA in healthy donors. PCR involved 60 Vbeta and 13 Jbeta primers. Measured with immunoSEQ multiplex PCR; TCRdb has only the in-frame clones, and not every one. The sample lists about 200,000 clones; approximately 83% were seen once. The CDR3 spans 15 residues. V lost 4 bases, J lost 9 bases, and 9 bases stayed unmatched. Germline V lookup: CDR1 SGHTA, CDR2 FQGTGA. Sequencing was done on a sample of PBMCs. V usage is TRBV7-3 and J usage is TRBJ1-6, with 7 positions matching TRBD1. This TCR came from a boy aged 2 to 10 in good health and CMV-seronegative. CDR3 sequence reads: CASSSQGGWASPLHF. In DNA form, the CDR3 reads TGTGCCAGCAGCTCACAAGGGGGCTGGGCTTCACCCCTCCACTTT.